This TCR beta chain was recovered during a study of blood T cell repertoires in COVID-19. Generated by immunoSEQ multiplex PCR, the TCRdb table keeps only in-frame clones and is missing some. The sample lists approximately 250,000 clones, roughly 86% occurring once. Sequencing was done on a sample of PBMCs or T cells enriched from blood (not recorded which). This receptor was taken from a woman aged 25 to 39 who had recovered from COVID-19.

CDR3 protein: CAANRTGEETQYF. As DNA, the CDR3 is TGTGCCGCCAACCGGACAGGGGAAGAGACCCAGTACTTC. The chain joins TRBV6-5 to TRBJ2-5, with 9 bases lining up with TRBD1. CDR3 length equals 13 residues. J lost 3 bases, V lost 11 bases, and 7 bases had no gene match. CDR1 is MNHEY and CDR2 is SVGAGI in the germline V gene.